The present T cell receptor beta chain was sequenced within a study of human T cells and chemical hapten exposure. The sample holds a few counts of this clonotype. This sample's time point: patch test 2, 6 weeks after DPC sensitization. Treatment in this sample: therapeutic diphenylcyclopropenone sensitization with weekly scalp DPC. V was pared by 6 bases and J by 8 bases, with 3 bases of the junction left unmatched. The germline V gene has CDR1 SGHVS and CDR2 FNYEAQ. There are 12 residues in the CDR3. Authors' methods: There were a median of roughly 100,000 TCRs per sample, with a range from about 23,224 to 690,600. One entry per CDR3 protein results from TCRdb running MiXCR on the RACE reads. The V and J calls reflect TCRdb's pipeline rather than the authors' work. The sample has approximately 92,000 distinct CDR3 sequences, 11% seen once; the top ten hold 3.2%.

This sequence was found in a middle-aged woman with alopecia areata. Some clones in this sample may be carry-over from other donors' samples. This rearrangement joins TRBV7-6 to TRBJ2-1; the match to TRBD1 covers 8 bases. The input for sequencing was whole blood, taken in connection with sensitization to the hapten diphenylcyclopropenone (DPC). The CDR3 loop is CASRLTGDEQFF. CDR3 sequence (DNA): TGTGCCAGCAGACTGACAGGGGATGAGCAGTTCTTC.